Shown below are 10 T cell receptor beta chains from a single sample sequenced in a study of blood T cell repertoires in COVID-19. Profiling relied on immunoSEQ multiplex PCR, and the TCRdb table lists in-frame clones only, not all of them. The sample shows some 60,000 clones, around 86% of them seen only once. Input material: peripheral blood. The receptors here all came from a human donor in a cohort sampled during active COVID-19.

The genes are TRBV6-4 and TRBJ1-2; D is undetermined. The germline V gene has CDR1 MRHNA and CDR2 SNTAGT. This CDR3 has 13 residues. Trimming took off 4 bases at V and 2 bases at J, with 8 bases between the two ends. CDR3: CASSAGGNYGYTF. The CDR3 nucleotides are TGTGCCAGCAGTGCCGGCGGGAACTATGGCTACACCTTC.

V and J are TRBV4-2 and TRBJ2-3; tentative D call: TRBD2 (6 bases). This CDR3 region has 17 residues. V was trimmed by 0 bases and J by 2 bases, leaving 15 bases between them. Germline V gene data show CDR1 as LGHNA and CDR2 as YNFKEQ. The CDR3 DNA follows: TGTGCCAGCAGCCAAGACGGTGGTAGCGGATTCACAGATACGCAGTATTTT. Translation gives CASSQDGGSGFTDTQYF.

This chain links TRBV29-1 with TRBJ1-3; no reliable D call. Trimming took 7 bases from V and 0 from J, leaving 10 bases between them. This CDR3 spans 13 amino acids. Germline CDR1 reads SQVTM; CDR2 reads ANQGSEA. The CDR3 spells CSGTQSSGNTIYF. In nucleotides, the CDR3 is TGCAGCGGTACACAGAGCTCTGGAAACACCATATATTTT.

CDR3 DNA: TGTGCCAGCAAACCCCGACGCGGGGGCCGGTGTGGTCAGCCCCAGCATTTT. Translation: CASKPRRGGRCGQPQHF. This chain uses TRBV21-1 with TRBJ1-5. TRBV21-1 is designated a pseudogene. There are 17 residues in the CDR3.

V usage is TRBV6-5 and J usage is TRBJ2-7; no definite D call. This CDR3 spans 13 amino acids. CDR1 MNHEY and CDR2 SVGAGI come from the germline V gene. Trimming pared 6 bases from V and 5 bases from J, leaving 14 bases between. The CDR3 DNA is TGTGCCAGCAGGGAGAACAAGTGGCACGAGCAGTACGTC. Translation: CASRENKWHEQYV.

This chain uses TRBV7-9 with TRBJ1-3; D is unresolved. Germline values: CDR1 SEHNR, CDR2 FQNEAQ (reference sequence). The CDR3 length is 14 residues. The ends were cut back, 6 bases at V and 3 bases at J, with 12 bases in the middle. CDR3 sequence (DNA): TGTGCCAGCAGGCCTCCTGGAGGTGGAAACACCATATATTTT. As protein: CASRPPGGGNTIYF.

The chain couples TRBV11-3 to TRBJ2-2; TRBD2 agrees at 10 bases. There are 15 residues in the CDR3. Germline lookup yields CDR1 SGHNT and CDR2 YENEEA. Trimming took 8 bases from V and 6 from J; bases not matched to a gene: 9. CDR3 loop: CASSGASGGAGELFF. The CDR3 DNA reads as TGTGCCAGCTCCGGGGCTAGCGGGGGTGCCGGGGAGCTGTTTTTT.

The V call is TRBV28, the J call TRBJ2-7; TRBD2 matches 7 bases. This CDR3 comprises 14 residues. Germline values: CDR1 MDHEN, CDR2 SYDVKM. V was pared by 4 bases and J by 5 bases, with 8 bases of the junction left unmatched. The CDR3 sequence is CASSSGSGTNEQYV. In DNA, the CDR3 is TGTGCCAGCAGTTCCGGGAGCGGGACTAACGAGCAGTACGTC.

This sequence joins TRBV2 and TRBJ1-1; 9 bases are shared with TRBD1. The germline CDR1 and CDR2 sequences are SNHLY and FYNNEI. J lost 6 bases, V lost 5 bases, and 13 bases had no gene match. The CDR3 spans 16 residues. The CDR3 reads CASSLRDRAGVAEAFF. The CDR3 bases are TGTGCCAGCAGTCTCCGGGACAGGGCGGGAGTCGCTGAAGCTTTCTTT.

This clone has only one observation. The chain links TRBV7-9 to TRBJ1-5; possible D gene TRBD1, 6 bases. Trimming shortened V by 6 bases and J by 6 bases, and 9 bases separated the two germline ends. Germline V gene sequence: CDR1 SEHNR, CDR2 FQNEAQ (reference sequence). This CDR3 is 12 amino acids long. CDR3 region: CASSAQGQPQHF. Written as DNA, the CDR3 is TGTGCCAGCAGTGCACAGGGTCAGCCCCAGCATTTT.